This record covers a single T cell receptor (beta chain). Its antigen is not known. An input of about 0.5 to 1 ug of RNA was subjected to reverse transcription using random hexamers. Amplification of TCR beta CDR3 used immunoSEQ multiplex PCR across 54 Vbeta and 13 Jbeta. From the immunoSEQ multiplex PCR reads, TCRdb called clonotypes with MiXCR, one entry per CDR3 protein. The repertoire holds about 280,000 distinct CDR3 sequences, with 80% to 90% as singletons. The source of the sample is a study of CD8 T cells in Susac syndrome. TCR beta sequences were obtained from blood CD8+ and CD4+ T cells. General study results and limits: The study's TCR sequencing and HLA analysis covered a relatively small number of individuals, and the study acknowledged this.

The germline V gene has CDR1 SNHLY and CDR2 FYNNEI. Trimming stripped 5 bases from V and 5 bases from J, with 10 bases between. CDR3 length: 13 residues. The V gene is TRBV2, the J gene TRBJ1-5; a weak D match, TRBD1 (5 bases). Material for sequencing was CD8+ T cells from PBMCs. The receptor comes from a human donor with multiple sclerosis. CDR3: CASSWGRDQPQHF. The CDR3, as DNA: TGTGCCAGCAGTTGGGGCCGGGATCAGCCCCAGCATTTT.